Listed below are T cell receptor beta chains from one sample, sequenced in a study of human T cells and chemical hapten exposure. TCRdb reanalysed the 5' RACE reads using MiXCR and keeps one entry per CDR3 protein. Of 130,000 or so distinct CDR3 sequences listed, about 4.3% are singletons. The receptors were sampled from a female donor in good health. Both conserved end residues are part of each CDR3. Part of the rows lack a size; the others show once, few, many or a class for expanded clones.

>TRBV7-2|many
CASSLRTSGGIVEETQYF
>TRBV14|-
CASSQGWRGGTDTQYF
>TRBV6-1|many
CASSLGTGNEKLFF
>TRBV6-5|many
CASSYSRQPQHF
>TRBV7-3|many
CASSLNHLTPYTF
>TRBV2|many
CASSRTSGGPNYNEQFF
>TRBV10-3|many
CAITAHDIQYF
>TRBV11-2|few
CASRRDYRVNEQFF
>TRBV6-2/TRBV6-3|-
CASSRGPHSGANVLTF
>TRBV7-2|many
CASSFYNRGLLHTF
>TRBV19|many
CASADTALISNEQFF
>TRBV5-1|-
CASSVQGGETQYF
>TRBV6-2/TRBV6-3|many
CASSYSGGAGNIGELFF
>TRBV6-6|few
CASSTGVQPQHF
>TRBV28|many
CASSLVFGAGQGTQETQYF
>TRBV19|-
CASSRDATWSYNEQFF
>TRBV5-1|many
CASSRGGMNQETQYF
>TRBV5-1|many
CASRRDPQSSYEQYF
>TRBV27|many
CASRTGGSPLHF
>TRBV20-1|many
CSAPHWTNTGELFF
>TRBV5-4|many
CASSPGGRIYTEAFF
>TRBV24-1|many
CATYSWTGKDQPQHF
>TRBV5-1|many
CASSQTGTGSEKLFF
>TRBV29-1|few
CSVEAGGAEGYTF
>TRBV27|many
CASSFRSSPLHF
>TRBV6-2/TRBV6-3|many
CASSYRTGGTEAFF
>TRBV24-1|many
CATSDAAGGRNQPQHF
>TRBV5-1|-
CASSYDGHTEAFF
>TRBV7-8|few
CASSLRDRVYGYTF
>TRBV4-1|many
CASSQERSSGAGGANVLTF
>TRBV4-2|many
CASSQVREETQYF
>TRBV6-2/TRBV6-3|few
CASSYYGLAGALFPGELFF
>TRBV7-2|many
CASSLAGTWYF
>TRBV6-6|many
CASSDVDRGRMAGELFF
>TRBV20-1|many
CSATPRDGQGFQPQHF
>TRBV5-1|few
CASSTGTLNQETQYF
>TRBV10-3|many
CAISQNRAGTEAFF
>TRBV3-1|many
CASSQEPGELFF
>TRBV7-2|many
CASSASRANYEQYF
>TRBV20-1|-
CSARVISPGGLTEAFF
>TRBV18|few
CASSPQGPLYEQYF
>TRBV10-3|many
CAITSSGVYNEQFF
>TRBV12-3/TRBV12-4|many
CASSFAGEHTEAFF
>TRBV5-1|many
CASSFWGRDTQYF
>TRBV25-1|many
CASRGDRGGSDTQYF
>TRBV5-1|many
CASSPNGLAGGFEQYF
>TRBV29-1|-
CSVLTGSYEQYF
>TRBV24-1|-
CATSDGTGGAGTEAFF